This T cell receptor (beta chain) was profiled in a study of blood T cell repertoires in COVID-19. Study at large: There were acute and convalescent COVID-19 samples, and they came from the United States, Italy and Spain. In each case, the material was cDNA or gDNA derived from T cells, B-cell-depleted T cells, or PBMCs.

Authors' data handling: Amplification with reference gene primers provided the estimates of nucleated cell counts. Some clones are missing from TCRdb's copy, which holds only in-frame ones; the method was immunoSEQ multiplex PCR. For V, J and clone size, that table is used; D and trimming come from the DNA. Of roughly 130,000 clones in the sample, roughly 80% were seen once. This CDR3 is 13 amino acids long. Germline CDR1 is LNHDA and CDR2 is SQIVND (reference sequence). The V end was cut by 3 bases, the J end by 6 bases, with 12 bases between. The sequencing sample was made of peripheral blood. The receptor was derived from a woman in her fifties or sixties with acute or convalescent COVID-19. The chain links TRBV19 to TRBJ2-7; D unresolved. CDR3 sequence reads: CASSMWVSGEQYF. The DNA for the CDR3 is TGTGCCAGTAGTATGTGGGTCTCAGGCGAGCAGTACTTC.